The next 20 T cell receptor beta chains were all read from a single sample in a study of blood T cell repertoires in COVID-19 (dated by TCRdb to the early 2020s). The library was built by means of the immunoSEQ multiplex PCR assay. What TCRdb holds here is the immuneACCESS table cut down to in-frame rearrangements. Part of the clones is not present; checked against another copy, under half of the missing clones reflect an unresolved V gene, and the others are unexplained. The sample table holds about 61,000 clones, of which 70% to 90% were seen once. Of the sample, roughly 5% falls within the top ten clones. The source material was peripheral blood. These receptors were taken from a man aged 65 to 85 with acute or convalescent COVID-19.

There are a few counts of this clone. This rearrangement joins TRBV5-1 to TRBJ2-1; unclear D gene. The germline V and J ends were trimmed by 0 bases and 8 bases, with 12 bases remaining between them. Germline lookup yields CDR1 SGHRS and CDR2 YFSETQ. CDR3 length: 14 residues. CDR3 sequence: CASSLESTGHEQFF. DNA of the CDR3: TGCGCCAGCAGCTTGGAATCTACCGGTCATGAGCAGTTCTTC.

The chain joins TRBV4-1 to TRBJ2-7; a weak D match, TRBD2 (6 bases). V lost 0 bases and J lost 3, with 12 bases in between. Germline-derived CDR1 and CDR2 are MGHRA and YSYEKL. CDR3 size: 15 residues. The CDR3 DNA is TGCGCCAGCAGCCAAGATACAGGACTATACTACGAGCAGTACTTC. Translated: CASSQDTGLYYEQYF.

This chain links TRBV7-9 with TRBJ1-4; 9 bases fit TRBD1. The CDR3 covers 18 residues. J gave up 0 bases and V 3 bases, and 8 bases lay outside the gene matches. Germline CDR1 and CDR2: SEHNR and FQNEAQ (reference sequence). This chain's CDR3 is CASSLGQGRAPTNEKLFF. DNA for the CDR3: TGTGCCAGCAGCTTGGGACAGGGAAGAGCGCCAACTAATGAAAAACTGTTTTTT.

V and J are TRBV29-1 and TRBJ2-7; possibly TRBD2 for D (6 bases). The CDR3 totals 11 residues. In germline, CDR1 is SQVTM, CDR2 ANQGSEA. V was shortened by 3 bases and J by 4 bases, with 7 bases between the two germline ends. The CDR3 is CSVDRGYEQYF. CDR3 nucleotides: TGCAGCGTTGATCGGGGGTACGAGCAGTACTTC.

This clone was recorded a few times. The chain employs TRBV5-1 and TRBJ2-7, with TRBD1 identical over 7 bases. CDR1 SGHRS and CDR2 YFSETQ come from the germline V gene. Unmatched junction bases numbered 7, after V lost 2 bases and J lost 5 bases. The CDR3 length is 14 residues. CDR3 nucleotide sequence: TGCGCCAGCAGCTTTCGACAGGGAAAAAACGAGCAGTACTTC. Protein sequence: CASSFRQGKNEQYF.

CDR3 nucleotides: TGTGCCAGCAGTGAGGACCTCGCCCGGGGTAATTCACCCCTCCACTTT. It yields the protein CASSEDLARGNSPLHF. The chain has TRBV2 and TRBJ1-6; D remains ambiguous. The V end was cut by 3 bases, the J end by 6 bases, with 15 bases between. The CDR3 covers 16 residues. The V gene's germline CDR1 is SNHLY and CDR2 FYNNEI.

The CDR3 region has the DNA TGTGCCAGCAGTTACTCGACAAACAGGAGGGGATACTACACCTTC. As protein: CASSYSTNRRGYYTF. This rearrangement joins TRBV6-5 to TRBJ1-2; D possibly corresponds to TRBD1 (5 bases). From germline, CDR1 is MNHEY and CDR2 SVGAGI. The CDR3 sequence is 15 residues long. Deletions cut 0 bases from V and 10 bases from J, with 18 bases between.

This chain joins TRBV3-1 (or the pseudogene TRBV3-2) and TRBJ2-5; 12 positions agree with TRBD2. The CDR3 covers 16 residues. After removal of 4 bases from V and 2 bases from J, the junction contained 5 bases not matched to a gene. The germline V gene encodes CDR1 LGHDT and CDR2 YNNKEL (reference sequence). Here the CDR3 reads CASSPGLAGSQETQYF. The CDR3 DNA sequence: TGTGCCAGCAGCCCCGGACTAGCGGGGAGTCAAGAGACCCAGTACTTC.

CDR3 in amino acids: CASSKGERQPQHF. In nucleotides, the CDR3 is TGTGCCAGCAGTAAGGGGGAGCGGCAGCCCCAGCATTTT. The chain recombines TRBV12-3 or TRBV12-4 with TRBJ1-5, with D maybe TRBD1 (6 bases). The CDR3 is made up of 13 amino acids. Deletions cut 5 bases from V and 7 bases from J, with 12 bases between.

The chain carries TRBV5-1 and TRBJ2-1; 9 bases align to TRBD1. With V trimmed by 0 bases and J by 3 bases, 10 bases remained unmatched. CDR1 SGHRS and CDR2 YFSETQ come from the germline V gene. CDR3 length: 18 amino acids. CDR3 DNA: TGCGCCAGCAGCTTGGAAGGACAGGGGCACCTTTACTACAATGAGCAGTTCTTC. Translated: CASSLEGQGHLYYNEQFF. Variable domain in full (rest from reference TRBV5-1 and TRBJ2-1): KAGVTQTPRYLIKTRGQQVTLSCSPISGHRSVSWYQQTPGQGLQFLFEYFSETQRNKGNFPGRFSGRQFSNSRSEMNVSTLELGDSALYLCASSLEGQGHLYYNEQFFGPGTRLTVL.

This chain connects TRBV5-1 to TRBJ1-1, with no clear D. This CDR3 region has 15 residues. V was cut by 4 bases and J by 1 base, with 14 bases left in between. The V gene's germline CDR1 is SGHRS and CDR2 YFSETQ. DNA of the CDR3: TGCGCCAGCAGCCCGGGGAAAGCCGGGAACACTGAAGCTTTCTTT. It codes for CASSPGKAGNTEAFF.

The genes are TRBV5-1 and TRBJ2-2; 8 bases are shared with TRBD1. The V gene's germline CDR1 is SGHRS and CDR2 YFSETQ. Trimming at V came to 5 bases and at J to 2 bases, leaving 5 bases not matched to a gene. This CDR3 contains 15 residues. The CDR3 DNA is TGCGCCAGCAGTCCCGGGACAGGTAACACCGGGGAGCTGTTTTTT. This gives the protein CASSPGTGNTGELFF.

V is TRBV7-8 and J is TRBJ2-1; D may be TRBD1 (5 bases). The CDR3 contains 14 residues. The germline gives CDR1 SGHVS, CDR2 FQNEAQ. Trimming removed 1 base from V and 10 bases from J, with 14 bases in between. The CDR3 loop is CASSLGRVAGEQFF. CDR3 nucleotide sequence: TGTGCCAGCAGCTTAGGCAGGGTTGCAGGAGAGCAGTTCTTC.

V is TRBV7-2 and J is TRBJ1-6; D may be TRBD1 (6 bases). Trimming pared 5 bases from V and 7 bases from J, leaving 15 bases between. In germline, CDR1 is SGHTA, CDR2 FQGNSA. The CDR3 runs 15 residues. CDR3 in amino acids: CASSVTGTRNSPLHF. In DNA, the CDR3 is TGTGCCAGCAGCGTTACAGGGACACGGAATTCACCCCTCCACTTT.

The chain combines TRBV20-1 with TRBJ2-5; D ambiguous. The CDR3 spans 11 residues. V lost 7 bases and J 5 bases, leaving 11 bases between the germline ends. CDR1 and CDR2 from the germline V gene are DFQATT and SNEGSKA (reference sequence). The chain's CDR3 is CSGARLETQYF. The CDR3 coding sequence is TGCAGTGGGGCCCGCTTGGAGACCCAGTACTTC.

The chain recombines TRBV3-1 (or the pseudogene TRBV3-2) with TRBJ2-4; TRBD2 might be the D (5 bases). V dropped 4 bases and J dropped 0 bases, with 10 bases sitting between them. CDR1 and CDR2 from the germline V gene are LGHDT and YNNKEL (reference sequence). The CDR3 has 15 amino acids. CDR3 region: CASSPPGLAKNIQYF. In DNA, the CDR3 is TGTGCCAGCAGCCCGCCAGGACTAGCCAAAAACATTCAGTACTTC.

CDR3 DNA: TGCGCCAGCATGGGGGGGTACTATGGCTACACCTTC. Translation: CASMGGYYGYTF. J is TRBJ1-2 and V is TRBV10-2; a weak D match, TRBD1 (5 bases). The V end was cut by 7 bases, the J end by 3 bases, with 9 bases between. Per the germline V gene, CDR1 is WSHSY and CDR2 is SAAADI. The CDR3 totals 12 residues.

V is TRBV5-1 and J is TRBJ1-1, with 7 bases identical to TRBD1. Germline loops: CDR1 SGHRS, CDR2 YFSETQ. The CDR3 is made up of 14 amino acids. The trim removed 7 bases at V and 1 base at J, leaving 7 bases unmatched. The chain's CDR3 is CASGPQGPNTEAFF. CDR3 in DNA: TGCGCCAGCGGGCCACAGGGGCCGAACACTGAAGCTTTCTTT.

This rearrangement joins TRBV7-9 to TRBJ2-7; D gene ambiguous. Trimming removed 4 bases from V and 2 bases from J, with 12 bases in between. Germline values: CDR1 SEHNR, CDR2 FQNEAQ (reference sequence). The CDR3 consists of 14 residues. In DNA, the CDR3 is TGTGCCAGCAGCTGGCTAGAACACACCTACGAGCAGTACTTC. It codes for CASSWLEHTYEQYF.

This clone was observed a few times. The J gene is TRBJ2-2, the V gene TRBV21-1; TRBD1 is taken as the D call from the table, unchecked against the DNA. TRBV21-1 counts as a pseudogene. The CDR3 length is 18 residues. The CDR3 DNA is TGTGCCAGCAGCAAAGGTCGGGGACAGACCGATAAGGCCGGGGAGCTGTTTTTT. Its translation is CASSKGRGQTDKAGELFF.